The source of this T cell receptor beta chain is a study of human T cells and chemical hapten exposure. At the level of the study: Upper back patch tests used 0.01% DPC, scored after 6 days.

In this sample, this clonotype turned up many times. Its antigen is undetermined. TCRdb passed the RACE reads through MiXCR, listing each CDR3 protein once. The table records nearly 350,000 distinct CDR3 sequences, around 7% of them present only once. This CDR3 comprises 13 residues. In germline, CDR1 is LGHNT, CDR2 FRNRAP. The V end was cut by 2 bases, the J end by 2 bases, with 3 bases between. The study's findings and limits: It was expanded TCRs that formed significantly more large CDR3 similarity clusters than controls did.

Time point of the sample: patch test 1, 2 weeks after DPC sensitization. Treatment of the sample: therapeutic diphenylcyclopropenone sensitization with weekly scalp DPC. The J gene is TRBJ2-2, the V gene TRBV12-5; D ambiguous. Material: whole blood, obtained in connection with sensitization to the hapten diphenylcyclopropenone (DPC). This receptor was identified in a woman aged 18-30 years with alopecia areata. Some clones in this sample may be carry-over from other donors' samples. This CDR3 is CASGLSNTGELFF. The CDR3 region has the DNA TGTGCTAGTGGTTTGTCAAACACCGGGGAGCTGTTTTTT.